The 20 T cell receptor beta chains below all came from one sample that was sequenced in a study of blood T cell repertoires in COVID-19. Clones were read by immunoSEQ multiplex PCR, and TCRdb kept only the in-frame ones, dropping some. There are about 180,000 clones in the sample; approximately 83% occur only once, and roughly 8.7% lies in the top ten. Sequenced input: peripheral blood. These receptors originate from a middle-aged man with active or convalescent COVID-19.

V usage is TRBV3-1 (or the pseudogene TRBV3-2) and J usage is TRBJ1-2, with 7 positions matching TRBD1. Germline-derived CDR1 and CDR2 are LGHDT and YNNKEL (reference sequence). This CDR3 has 15 amino acids. V was clipped by 6 bases and J by 0 bases; unmatched bases: 7. The CDR3, as DNA: TGTGCCAGCAGTCGAAACAGGGGAGCTAACTATGGCTACACCTTC. Protein: CASSRNRGANYGYTF.

The gene calls are TRBV6-5 and TRBJ1-1; weak D call: TRBD1 (6 bases). The germline V gene has CDR1 MNHEY and CDR2 SVGAGI. The CDR3 totals 15 residues. V lost 6 bases and J lost 0, with 14 bases in between. The CDR3 DNA reads TGTGCCAGCAGCGACAAGGGACAAGTGAACACTGAAGCTTTCTTT. Encoded protein: CASSDKGQVNTEAFF.

This rearrangement joins TRBV3-1 (or the pseudogene TRBV3-2) to TRBJ1-1; D is undetermined. The CDR3 runs to 15 residues. Germline CDR1 is LGHDT and CDR2 is YNNKEL (reference sequence). Trimming took 0 bases from V and 10 from J, leaving 18 bases between them. This chain's CDR3 is CASSQDPDWLLGAFF. In nucleotides, the CDR3 is TGTGCCAGCAGCCAAGATCCCGACTGGCTGCTAGGAGCTTTCTTT.

The chain couples TRBV29-1 to TRBJ2-7; the match to TRBD2 covers 10 bases. Germline trimming cut 4 bases from V and 5 bases from J; bases unmatched to any gene: 5. There are 13 residues in the CDR3. The germline V gene has CDR1 SQVTM and CDR2 ANQGSEA. The CDR3 bases are TGCAGCGTTGCTAGCGGGAGAACCCACGAGCAGTACTTC. It encodes CSVASGRTHEQYF.

The CDR3 reads CASSLVGVLDYGYTF. The CDR3 DNA reads as TGCGCCAGCAGCTTGGTCGGGGTCCTGGACTATGGCTACACCTTC. The genes are TRBV5-1 and TRBJ1-2; D unclear. The CDR3 runs to 15 residues. The V gene lost 0 bases and the J gene lost 3 bases, with 12 bases spanning the gap. Germline V gives CDR1 SGHRS, CDR2 YFSETQ.

CDR3 protein: CASSQPYSEAFF. CDR3 DNA: TGTGCCAGCAGCCAACCCTACAGTGAAGCTTTCTTT. The chain uses TRBV12-3 or TRBV12-4 and TRBJ1-1; no clear D gene. This CDR3 region has 12 residues. Trimming took 6 bases from V and 7 from J, leaving 12 bases between them.

The J gene is TRBJ2-5, the V gene TRBV19; D not resolved. CDR1 is LNHDA and CDR2 is SQIVND in the germline V gene (reference sequence). V was pared by 3 bases and J by 10 bases, with 15 bases between. The CDR3 has 13 amino acids. CDR3 nucleotides: TGTGCCAGTAGTATTGGGTGGGCGACCGGCCAGTACTTC. Protein: CASSIGWATGQYF.

The chain links TRBV30 to TRBJ1-1; TRBD1 matches 7 bases. Losses at the gene ends were 6 bases for V and 10 bases for J; bases not matched to a gene: 20. Germline CDR1 GTSNPN, CDR2 SVGIG (reference sequence). CDR3 length: 15 residues. CDR3 bases: TGTGCCTGTCACCCCGGTAAGGGGGCTTTCGAGGCAGCTTTCTTT. The encoded protein is CACHPGKGAFEAAFF.

This clone was found once. The chain joins TRBV15 to TRBJ2-5, with 7 bases fitting TRBD1. CDR1 and CDR2 from the germline V gene are LNHNV and YYDKDF (reference sequence). V was pared by 5 bases and J by 5 bases, with 11 bases of the junction left unmatched. The CDR3 covers 15 residues. This CDR3 is CATSGRQGVGETQYF. CDR3 sequence (DNA): TGTGCCACCAGCGGGAGACAGGGCGTTGGGGAGACCCAGTACTTC. Full variable domain (remainder filled in from reference TRBV15 and TRBJ2-5): DAMVIQNPRYQVTQFGKPVTLSCSQTLNHNVMYWYQQKSSQAPKLLFHYYDKDFNNEADTPDNFQSRRPNTSFCFLDIRSPGLGDTAMYLCATSGRQGVGETQYFGPGTRLLVL.

DNA for the CDR3: TGTGCCTGGAGTAGGGGGTTAACCTACGAGCAGTACTTC. This sequence encodes CAWSRGLTYEQYF. V gene TRBV30 combines with J gene TRBJ2-7; D might be TRBD1 (6 bases). The V end lost 2 bases, the J end lost 2 bases, and 10 bases lay between the germline ends. The germline V gene encodes CDR1 GTSNPN and CDR2 SVGIG (reference sequence). This CDR3 spans 13 amino acids.

This clone turned up a few times. This chain joins TRBV24-1 and TRBJ2-2; D perhaps matches TRBD1 (6 bases). V lost 5 bases and J 6 bases, leaving 12 bases between the germline ends. Germline V gene data show CDR1 as KGHDR and CDR2 as SFDVKD. This CDR3 region has 14 residues. CDR3 sequence reads: CATSGQGFPGELFF. The CDR3 coding sequence is TGTGCCACCAGTGGCCAGGGGTTTCCCGGGGAGCTGTTTTTT.

The chain combines TRBV2 with TRBJ2-7; D gene unclear. CDR3 length equals 12 residues. V lost 4 bases, J lost 3 bases, and 7 bases lay in between. The germline gives CDR1 SNHLY, CDR2 FYNNEI. The CDR3 here is CASSVGSYEQYF. CDR3 nucleotides: TGTGCCAGCAGTGTTGGCAGCTACGAGCAGTACTTC.

The genes are TRBV15 and TRBJ1-2; TRBD1 is a possible D gene (6 bases). V lost 3 bases to trimming and J lost 5 bases, with 13 bases between them. The germline gives CDR1 LNHNV, CDR2 YYDKDF (reference sequence). The CDR3 has 14 amino acids. The CDR3 reads CATSRTPQGYGYTF. The CDR3, as DNA: TGTGCCACCAGCAGGACGCCCCAGGGGTATGGCTACACCTTC.

V gene TRBV5-4 combines with J gene TRBJ2-1; 11 positions agree with TRBD2. V gave up 0 bases and J gave up 6 bases; unmatched junction bases: 2. The germline gives CDR1 SGHNT, CDR2 YYREEE (reference sequence). The CDR3 totals 15 residues. In DNA, the CDR3 is TGTGCCAGCAGCTTGGAACTAGCGGGAGTCAATGAGCAGTTCTTC. Its translation is CASSLELAGVNEQFF.

In its sample, this clone was seen once. V gene TRBV30 combines with J gene TRBJ2-3; 8 bases are shared with TRBD2. From germline, CDR1 is GTSNPN and CDR2 SVGIG (reference sequence). The V and J ends lost 2 bases and 0 bases, in that order; junction bases with no gene match: 4. The CDR3 contains 15 residues. The CDR3 bases are TGTGCCTGGAGTACGGGGGGGTTTAGCACAGATACGCAGTATTTT. Translation: CAWSTGGFSTDTQYF.

The chain links TRBV12-5 to TRBJ1-1; possibly TRBD1 for D (6 bases). CDR1 LGHNT and CDR2 FRNRAP come from the germline V gene. The V and J ends lost 0 bases and 5 bases respectively, with 19 bases between them. The CDR3 is made up of 17 amino acids. CDR3 region: CASGLVPGQTSKTEAFF. The CDR3 region has the DNA TGTGCTAGTGGTTTGGTCCCCGGACAGACCTCCAAAACTGAAGCTTTCTTT.

This rearrangement joins TRBV12-3 or TRBV12-4 to TRBJ1-2; D is possibly TRBD1 (5 bases). The CDR3 covers 13 residues. Trimming left V 0 bases short and J 4 bases short, with 6 bases between. This chain's CDR3 is CASSLADSYGYTF. For the CDR3, the DNA is TGTGCCAGCAGTTTAGCAGACAGCTATGGCTACACCTTC.

Here the CDR3 reads CASSMLRGAGGWQETQYF. The CDR3 DNA follows: TGTGCCAGTAGTATGTTGAGGGGCGCGGGAGGATGGCAAGAGACCCAGTACTTC. The V gene is TRBV19, the J gene TRBJ2-5; 8 bases agree with TRBD2. Losses at the gene ends were 3 bases for V and 2 bases for J; bases not matched to a gene: 14. The CDR3 totals 18 residues. CDR1 is LNHDA, CDR2 SQIVND, per germline (reference sequence).

For this clone: This CDR3 is also generated by other DNA sequences in the sample. CDR3 sequence: CSVERGYGYTF. CDR3 nucleotides: TGCAGCGTTGAACGGGGGTATGGCTACACCTTC. The chain employs TRBV29-1 and TRBJ1-2, with D perhaps TRBD1 (5 bases). Germline CDR1 is SQVTM and CDR2 is ANQGSEA. This CDR3 is 11 amino acids long. Trimming took 2 bases from V and 5 from J, leaving 6 bases between them.

The genes are TRBV14 and TRBJ1-6; the D is unclear. CDR1 and CDR2 from the germline V gene are SGHDN and FVKESK. V was clipped by 6 bases and J by 10 bases, with 16 bases between them. This CDR3 comprises 14 residues. The CDR3 nucleotides read TGTGCCAGCAGGCCTGAGGGAAGTAGCTCACCCCTCCACTTT. Its translation is CASRPEGSSSPLHF.